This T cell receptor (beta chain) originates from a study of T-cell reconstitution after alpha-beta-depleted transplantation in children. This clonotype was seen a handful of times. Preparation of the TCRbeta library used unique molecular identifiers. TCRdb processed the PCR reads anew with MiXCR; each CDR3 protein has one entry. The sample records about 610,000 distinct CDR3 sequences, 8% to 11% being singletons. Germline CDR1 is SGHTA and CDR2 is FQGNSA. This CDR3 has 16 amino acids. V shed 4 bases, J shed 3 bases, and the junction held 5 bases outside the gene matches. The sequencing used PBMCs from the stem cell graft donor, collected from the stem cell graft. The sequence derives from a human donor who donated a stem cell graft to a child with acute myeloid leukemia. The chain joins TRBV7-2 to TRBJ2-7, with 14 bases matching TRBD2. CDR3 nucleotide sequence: TGTGCCAGCAGCTCCCACGGACTAGCGGGAGGCTACGAGCAGTACTTC. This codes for CASSSHGLAGGYEQYF.